These 12 T cell receptor beta chains were sequenced from one sample in a study of blood T cell repertoires in COVID-19. The table came from immunoSEQ multiplex PCR; TCRdb's copy has only in-frame clones and leaves some out. The sample has about 240,000 clones, roughly 80% seen once. Sequencing used peripheral blood. These receptors came from a woman between 18 and 29 years old with acute or convalescent COVID-19.

The CDR3 reads CASSRGLRETQYF. CDR3 nucleotides: TGTGCCAGTAGTCGGGGTTTAAGAGAGACCCAGTACTTC. The chain has TRBV19 and TRBJ2-5, with D possibly being TRBD2 (5 bases). The V gene lost 5 bases and the J gene lost 4 bases, with 11 bases spanning the gap. The germline CDR1 and CDR2 sequences are LNHDA and SQIVND (reference sequence). The CDR3 spans 13 residues.

The genes are TRBV6-2 or TRBV6-3 and TRBJ1-1; 7 bases fit TRBD1. The CDR3 contains 15 residues. CDR1 and CDR2 from the germline V gene are MNHEY and SVGEGT. After removal of 6 bases from V and 0 bases from J, the junction contained 7 bases not matched to a gene. The CDR3 protein is CASSHRQGVNTEAFF. The DNA for the CDR3 is TGTGCCAGCAGCCACCGACAGGGTGTGAACACTGAAGCTTTCTTT.

The rearrangement uses TRBV19 and TRBJ2-1, with TRBD2 as a possible D gene (7 bases). The germline gives CDR1 LNHDA, CDR2 SQIVND (reference sequence). V was trimmed by 7 bases and J by 8 bases, leaving 21 bases between them. The CDR3 runs to 15 residues. In DNA form, the CDR3 reads TGTGCCAGTACCTATACTAGCGCCAGGGGCGATGAGCAGTTCTTC. Encoded protein: CASTYTSARGDEQFF.

V is TRBV11-2 and J is TRBJ2-1, with D possibly matching TRBD1 (5 bases). The V gene's germline CDR1 is SGHAT and CDR2 FQNNGV. V lost 0 bases and J lost 7, with 13 bases in between. The length of the CDR3 is 15 residues. CDR3 in DNA: TGTGCCAGCAGCTTAGAACGGACAAGCTCTAATGAGCAGTTCTTC. Translated: CASSLERTSSNEQFF.

The chain uses TRBV28 and TRBJ1-1; maybe TRBD1 (5 bases). The CDR3 covers 14 residues. Trimming removed 6 bases from V and 10 bases from J, with 21 bases in between. In germline, CDR1 is MDHEN, CDR2 SYDVKM. DNA of the CDR3: TGTGCCAGCAGAGTTTATAGGGGACTTATGGGAGCTTTCTTT. This codes for CASRVYRGLMGAFF.

The chain recombines TRBV11-2 with TRBJ2-1, with 11 bases identical to TRBD1. Germline V gene data show CDR1 as SGHAT and CDR2 as FQNNGV. After removal of 6 bases from V and 6 bases from J, the junction contained 7 bases not matched to a gene. The CDR3 runs to 15 residues. The CDR3 DNA reads TGTGCCAGCAGGAGACCGGGACAGGGGGTCAATGAGCAGTTCTTC. Translating gives CASRRPGQGVNEQFF.

This clone was counted between two and nine times. The chain links TRBV5-1 to TRBJ1-2; TRBD1 is a possible D gene (5 bases). From germline, CDR1 is SGHRS and CDR2 YFSETQ. This CDR3 comprises 14 residues. V lost 5 bases, J lost 0 bases, and 11 bases lay in between. The CDR3 sequence: CASRGQVANYGYTF. The CDR3 DNA reads TGCGCCAGCAGGGGGCAGGTAGCTAACTATGGCTACACCTTC.

The CDR3 DNA follows: TGTGCCAGTACCCCTTCGGGAAACACCATATATTTT. It translates to CASTPSGNTIYF. The chain joins TRBV19 to TRBJ1-3; D gene uncertain. Trimming stripped 7 bases from V and 4 bases from J, with 8 bases between. Per germline, CDR1 LNHDA and CDR2 SQIVND (reference sequence). The CDR3 runs 12 residues.

This clone was observed a single time. The gene calls are TRBV7-2 and TRBJ1-2, with D possibly TRBD1 on 5 matching bases. Trimming took off 5 bases at V and 6 bases at J, with 16 bases between the two ends. Germline loops: CDR1 SGHTA, CDR2 FQGNSA. This CDR3 has 14 residues. In DNA, the CDR3 is TGTGCCAGCAGCCCTTGGGGGGACGTAAATGGCTACACCTTC. It yields the protein CASSPWGDVNGYTF.

The rearrangement joins TRBV18 to TRBJ2-1; TRBD2 matches at 10 bases. This CDR3 spans 18 amino acids. The V segment lost 2 bases and the J segment 3 bases; nucleotides outside the gene matches: 10. Germline values: CDR1 KGHSH, CDR2 LQKENI. The CDR3 nucleotides read TGTGCCAGCTCACCATTGGAAGGACTAGCGGCGCGCTACAATGAGCAGTTCTTC. This translates into CASSPLEGLAARYNEQFF.

The rearrangement joins TRBV29-1 to TRBJ1-3; tentatively, D is TRBD1 (6 bases). Germline lookup yields CDR1 SQVTM and CDR2 ANQGSEA. V was cut by 3 bases and J by 4 bases, with 13 bases left in between. The CDR3 has 14 residues. The CDR3 DNA is TGCAGCGTTGACACGACAGGCGTCGGAAACACCATATATTTT. Translating it yields CSVDTTGVGNTIYF.

The chain carries TRBV3-1 (or the pseudogene TRBV3-2) and TRBJ2-5; weak D call: TRBD2 (5 bases). CDR1 is LGHDT, CDR2 YNNKEL, per germline (reference sequence). Deletions cut 4 bases from V and 9 bases from J, with 12 bases between. The CDR3 runs 12 residues. CDR3 DNA sequence: TGTGCCAGCAGCCGTGATGTGAGGGCCCAGTACTTC. Encoded protein: CASSRDVRAQYF.